The 2 T cell receptor beta chains presented below share a single source sample, sequenced in a study of shared clonotypes between healthy human individuals. Clones were read by immunoSEQ multiplex PCR, and TCRdb kept only the in-frame ones, dropping some. The sample consists of about 2,200,000 clones, just over 90% of them appearing once. CD45RO-negative, CCR7-positively selected cells formed the naive CD8 fraction, excluding terminally differentiated effector memory CD45RA+ cells. The sample was naive CD8+ T cells from PBMCs. These receptors originate from a man between 18 and 29 years old in good health. Some clones in this sample may be carry-over from other donors' samples.

In nucleotides, the CDR3 is TGCAGCGTTGAAGATTGGGGGGAGGGCAGCTCCTACAATGAGCAGTTCTTC. It codes for CSVEDWGEGSSYNEQFF. The chain has TRBV29-1 and TRBJ2-1, with 7 bases aligning to TRBD2. The CDR3 sequence is 17 residues long. V trimming: 0 bases; J trimming: 0 bases; junction bases outside the gene matches: 8. Germline lookup yields CDR1 SQVTM and CDR2 ANQGSEA.

The chain combines TRBV4-3 with TRBJ2-3; perhaps TRBD2 as D (5 bases). CDR1 LGHNA and CDR2 YSLEER come from the germline V gene. The CDR3 is made up of 16 amino acids. V was clipped by 0 bases and J by 5 bases, with 15 bases between them. The DNA for the CDR3 is TGCGCCAGCAGCCAAGATAGAGACCCGCGGGTAGATACGCAGTATTTT. This gives the protein CASSQDRDPRVDTQYF.